Presented here are 3 T cell receptor beta chains from one specimen sequenced in a study of blood T cells in healthy people across ages. Combining a sample-barcoded 5' primer with a J-beta primer mix, a second PCR ran for about 7 to 11 cycles. TCRdb fed the 5' RACE reads into MiXCR, producing one record per CDR3 protein. The profile shows fewer than 2,000,000 distinct CDR3 sequences, 30% to 35% of them singletons. Material for sequencing was blood. The source is a woman in her 30s in good health.

This clonotype was observed a handful of times. The chain recombines TRBV7-3 with TRBJ2-7, with D possibly TRBD2 on 5 matching bases. V shed 5 bases and J shed 3 bases, with 11 bases lying between them. The CDR3 is made up of 13 amino acids. Germline CDR1 is SGHTA and CDR2 is FQGTGA. The CDR3 is CASSPGDYYEQYF. The CDR3 DNA follows: TGTGCCAGCAGCCCCGGGGATTACTACGAGCAGTACTTC. The variable domain in full, completed from reference TRBV7-3 and TRBJ2-7, reads GAGVSQTPSNKVTEKGKYVELRCDPISGHTALYWYRQSLGQGPEFLIYFQGTGAADDSGLPNDRFFAVRPEGSVSTLKIQRTERGDSAVYLCASSPGDYYEQYFGPGTRLTVT.

This clonotype came up many times. The genes are TRBV29-1 and TRBJ2-5; tentatively, D is TRBD1 or TRBD2 (6 bases each). The V gene lost 7 bases and the J gene lost 1 base, with 13 bases spanning the gap. The germline V gene encodes CDR1 SQVTM and CDR2 ANQGSEA. The CDR3 totals 13 residues. The CDR3: CSGGGGRQETQYF. The CDR3 nucleotides read TGCAGCGGGGGTGGGGGGCGCCAAGAGACCCAGTACTTC.

This chain links TRBV9 with TRBJ2-3; tentatively, D is TRBD1 or TRBD2 (5 bases each). With 4 bases removed from V and 1 base from J, the gap between germline ends came to 16 bases. Germline-derived CDR1 and CDR2 are SGDLS and YYNGEE. This CDR3 contains 16 residues. CDR3 in amino acids: CASSNLRRGGTDTQYF. The DNA for the CDR3 is TGTGCCAGCAGCAACCTCAGGAGAGGGGGCACAGATACGCAGTATTTT.